These 3 T cell receptor beta chains were sequenced from one sample in a study of cytomegalovirus exposure and HLA in healthy donors (TCRdb year 2017). Library preparation employed the immunoSEQ multiplex PCR assay. For the multiplex PCR, a mixture combining 60 forward primers for TCR Vbeta segments and 13 reverse primers for TCR Jbeta segments was used. What TCRdb holds here is the immuneACCESS table cut down to in-frame rearrangements. Part of the clones is not present; checked against another copy, under half of the missing clones reflect an unresolved V gene, and the others are unexplained. The sample table holds around 140,000 clones, of which 82% were seen once. The ten largest make up approximately 2.4% of the sample. The sequenced material came from PBMCs. Source of these receptors: a male donor in good health and CMV-seronegative.

CDR3 in amino acids: CASSVGQVGREKLFF. CDR3 in DNA: TGTGCCAGCAGCGTAGGACAGGTGGGCCGGGAAAAACTGTTTTTT. J is TRBJ1-4 and V is TRBV9, with D maybe TRBD1 (6 bases). From germline, CDR1 is SGDLS and CDR2 YYNGEE. The V end was cut by 0 bases, the J end by 8 bases, with 14 bases between. This CDR3 is 15 amino acids long.

The CDR3 loop reads CASSLAAAFGYNEQFF. The CDR3 region has the DNA TGTGCCAGCAGCTTGGCAGCGGCCTTTGGGTACAATGAGCAGTTCTTC. J is TRBJ2-1 and V is TRBV5-5; D possibly corresponds to TRBD2 (5 bases). The V end lost 0 bases, the J end lost 4 bases, and 14 bases lay between the germline ends. In germline, CDR1 is SGHKS, CDR2 YYEKEE (reference sequence). This CDR3 comprises 16 residues. The variable domain in full, with the rest retrieved from reference TRBV5-5 and TRBJ2-1, is DAGVTQSPTHLIKTRGQQVTLRCSPISGHKSVSWYQQVLGQGPQFIFQYYEKEERGRGNFPDRFSARQFPNYSSELNVNALLLGDSALYLCASSLAAAFGYNEQFFGPGTRLTVL.

The rearrangement joins TRBV5-8 to TRBJ2-5; D remains unclear. The germline gives CDR1 SGHTS, CDR2 YDEGEE. The CDR3 length is 14 residues. The V gene lost 3 bases and the J gene lost 5 bases, with 14 bases spanning the gap. In nucleotides, the CDR3 is TGTGCCAGCAGCTCTTCGGGTTATTGGGAGACCCAGTACTTC. As protein: CASSSSGYWETQYF.